A single sample gave rise to the 14 T cell receptor beta chains below, sequenced in a study of human T cells and chemical hapten exposure. TCRdb re-derived calls from the RACE reads in MiXCR, one entry per CDR3 protein. The sample has under 450,000 distinct CDR3 sequences; roughly 4.8% are singletons. As to time point: patch test 1, 2 weeks after DPC sensitization. Treatment denoted: therapeutic diphenylcyclopropenone sensitization with weekly scalp DPC. This specimen consisted of whole blood, obtained in connection with sensitization to the hapten diphenylcyclopropenone (DPC). All receptors derive from a woman between 45 and 60 years old with alopecia areata. Some clones in this sample may be carry-over from other donors' samples.

V usage is TRBV6-2 or TRBV6-3 and J usage is TRBJ1-6; TRBD1 agrees at 9 bases. V trimming: 0 bases; J trimming: 4 bases; junction bases outside the gene matches: 4. The CDR3 has 17 residues. CDR1 and CDR2 from the germline V gene are MNHEY and SVGEGT. CDR3 sequence: CASSYSSGTGYNSPLHF. As DNA, the CDR3 is TGTGCCAGCAGTTACTCGTCCGGGACAGGGTATAATTCACCCCTCCACTTT.

This clonotype was recorded at least ten times. The V call is TRBV29-1, the J call TRBJ2-3, with unresolved D. Per germline, CDR1 SQVTM and CDR2 ANQGSEA. The length of the CDR3 is 13 residues. V was cut by 0 bases and J by 2 bases, with 6 bases left in between. The CDR3 bases are TGCAGCGTTGAAGATAGTGACACAGATACGCAGTATTTT. This translates into CSVEDSDTDTQYF.

At least ten counts were recorded for this clonotype. This chain connects TRBV6-5 to TRBJ2-5; D ambiguous. CDR1 and CDR2 (germline): MNHEY, SVGAGI. V dropped 8 bases and J dropped 3 bases, with 16 bases sitting between them. This CDR3 comprises 14 residues. The CDR3 DNA is TGTGCCAGCCGACCAGGAACGCTAAAAGAGACCCAGTACTTC. Translated: CASRPGTLKETQYF.

A few counts support this clonotype. The chain employs TRBV20-1 and TRBJ2-1; TRBD1 matches at 8 bases. CDR1 and CDR2 from the germline V gene are DFQATT and SNEGSKA (reference sequence). This CDR3 has 17 amino acids. V dropped 5 bases and J dropped 4; count of bases not matched to a gene: 16. CDR3 residues: CSAQYTFRDRLYNEQFF. The CDR3 DNA is TGCAGTGCTCAGTACACCTTCCGGGACAGGCTGTACAATGAGCAGTTCTTC.

This clonotype turned up a few times. This chain links TRBV20-1 with TRBJ2-7, with D uncertain. Germline V CDR1 and CDR2: DFQATT, SNEGSKA (reference sequence). V was clipped by 6 bases and J by 0 bases, with 15 bases between them. This CDR3 contains 14 residues. The CDR3, as DNA: TGCAGTGCGACGCCGCCAGGAAGCTCCTACGAGCAGTACTTC. As protein: CSATPPGSSYEQYF.

V usage is TRBV5-4 and J usage is TRBJ2-3, with D perhaps TRBD1 (6 bases). V shed 1 base and J shed 5 bases, with 11 bases lying between them. In germline, CDR1 is SGHNT, CDR2 YYREEE (reference sequence). The CDR3 sequence is 14 residues long. The CDR3 region has the DNA TGTGCCAGCAGCTTGCGAACAGGGCAAGATACGCAGTATTTT. Translating it yields CASSLRTGQDTQYF.

The chain's CDR3 is CASSKGAGVDSNQPQHF. The CDR3 bases are TGTGCCAGCAGTAAGGGGGCTGGGGTTGATAGCAATCAGCCCCAGCATTTT. V is TRBV12-3 or TRBV12-4 and J is TRBJ1-5; 7 bases are shared with TRBD1. This CDR3 spans 17 amino acids. After removal of 5 bases from V and 0 bases from J, the junction contained 10 bases not matched to a gene.

This clonotype has ten or more counts. The chain is built from TRBV6-5 and TRBJ1-5; no firm D call. The CDR3 consists of 14 residues. The germline V and J ends were trimmed by 10 bases and 0 bases, with 13 bases remaining between them. Germline-derived CDR1 and CDR2 are MNHEY and SVGAGI. The CDR3 DNA is TGTGCCACCCGACCTGGGGTTAGCAATCAGCCCCAGCATTTT. The encoded protein is CATRPGVSNQPQHF.

This clonotype was counted at least ten times. The rearrangement joins TRBV4-2 to TRBJ2-1; D is unresolved. Germline CDR1 LGHNA, CDR2 YNFKEQ. Between the trimmed V and J ends, which lost 0 bases and 5 bases, there was a span of 5 bases. The CDR3 contains 13 residues. As DNA, the CDR3 is TGTGCCAGCAGCCAAGAAGTGAACAATGAGCAGTTCTTC. Protein: CASSQEVNNEQFF.

This clonotype was seen a few times. This chain connects TRBV29-1 to TRBJ2-1; D is tentatively TRBD1 or TRBD2 (6 bases each). V was cut by 5 bases and J by 8 bases, with 10 bases left in between. Looked up from germline, CDR1 is SQVTM and CDR2 is ANQGSEA. The CDR3 is 11 residues long. The CDR3 loop reads CSVLRGDEQFF. In DNA form, the CDR3 reads TGCAGCGTTCTTAGGGGGGATGAGCAGTTCTTC.

Ten or more counts support this clonotype. This chain uses TRBV4-1 with TRBJ1-4; D is unclear. V lost 0 bases and J lost 4, with 12 bases in between. The CDR3 sequence is 16 residues long. From germline, CDR1 is MGHRA and CDR2 YSYEKL. CDR3: CASSQEPRRYNEKLFF. DNA for the CDR3: TGCGCCAGCAGCCAAGAGCCTAGGCGGTATAATGAAAAACTGTTTTTT.

This clonotype was observed many times. The genes are TRBV12-3 or TRBV12-4 and TRBJ2-3; D call uncertain. Trimming removed 5 bases from V and 3 bases from J, with 9 bases in between. The CDR3 is 13 residues long. The CDR3: CASSPDGTDTQYF. CDR3 nucleotide sequence: TGTGCCAGCAGTCCGGACGGGACAGATACGCAGTATTTT.

This clonotype appeared many times. The CDR3 nucleotides read TGTGCCAGCAGTTACTCCGGGACTCCTGCCTACGAGCAGTACTTC. Its protein product is CASSYSGTPAYEQYF. The J gene is TRBJ2-7, the V gene TRBV6-2 or TRBV6-3; possibly TRBD2 for D (6 bases). Trimming stripped 0 bases from V and 2 bases from J, with 11 bases between. Per the germline V gene, CDR1 is MNHEY and CDR2 is SVGEGT. The CDR3 totals 15 residues.

This clonotype has at least ten counts. The J gene is TRBJ1-1, the V gene TRBV9, with no clear D. The germline CDR1 and CDR2 sequences are SGDLS and YYNGEE. With 5 bases removed from V and 4 bases from J, the gap between germline ends came to 3 bases. The CDR3 contains 10 residues. The CDR3 loop reads CASSPTEAFF. For the CDR3, the DNA is TGTGCCAGCAGTCCCACTGAAGCTTTCTTT.